The rows below give T cell receptor beta chains drawn from one sample of a study of T cells after posttransplantation cyclophosphamide. Sequencing used immunoSEQ multiplex PCR; TCRdb keeps in-frame clones, though not all of them. The data contain roughly 21,000 clones, around 85% of them singletons. The sample consisted of PBMCs, taken about 13 months after allogeneic stem cell transplant with calcineurin inhibitor and methotrexate. These receptors were taken from a female patient under 45 who received an allogeneic stem cell transplant from an unrelated donor, was CMV-positive, and had acute and chronic GVHD. Some T cells may have come from the graft donor. Both conserved end residues are part of each CDR3. The D gene is left open where the match is weak. Clone size is not always given. Where it is, it says once, few, many or a class for expanded clones.

clone size	D gene	V gene	J gene	CDR3 length	CDR3 protein	CDR3 DNA
NA	NA	TRBV5-4	TRBJ1-4	14	CASSLMGQAGKLFF	TGTGCCAGCAGCTTGATGGGACAAGCTGGAAAACTGTTTTTT
NA	TRBD1	TRBV7-2	TRBJ1-2	16	CASSNTGDRASYGYTF	TGTGCCAGCAGTAACACCGGGGACAGGGCCTCCTATGGCTACACCTTC
NA	NA	TRBV19	TRBJ1-3	14	CASRILEAGNTIYF	TGTGCCAGTAGGATCCTCGAAGCAGGAAACACCATATATTTT
NA	TRBD1	TRBV5-1	TRBJ1-4	14	CASSLGTVWEKLFF	TGCGCCAGCAGCCTCGGGACAGTTTGGGAAAAACTGTTTTTT
NA	TRBD2	TRBV19	TRBJ2-3	14	CASRLSGILDTQYF	TGTGCCAGTCGACTTAGCGGGATCTTGGATACGCAGTATTTT
NA	NA	TRBV6-1	TRBJ2-7	13	CASNEGLSYEQYF	TGTGCCAGCAATGAGGGGCTCTCCTACGAGCAGTACTTC
NA	NA	TRBV19	TRBJ2-1	12	CASSRFGNEQFF	TGTGCCAGTAGTAGATTCGGGAATGAGCAGTTCTTC
NA	NA	TRBV18	TRBJ1-1	13	CASSTGENTEAFF	TGTGCCAGCTCGACGGGAGAGAACACTGAAGCTTTCTTT
NA	NA	TRBV7-9	TRBJ2-2	13	CASTPPQTGELFF	TGTGCCAGCACCCCGCCACAGACCGGGGAGCTGTTTTTT
NA	NA	TRBV25-1	TRBJ1-2	12	CAPPRGGYGYTF	TGTGCCCCCCCCCGCGGGGGCTATGGCTACACCTTC
NA	NA	TRBV12-1	TRBJ1-1	16	CASSAAGRPMNTEAFF	TGTGCCAGCAGCGCGGCGGGACGGCCCATGAACACTGAAGCTTTCTTT
NA	TRBD2	TRBV5-1	TRBJ2-1	17	CASSFSGTSASYNEQFF	TGCGCCAGCAGCTTTAGTGGGACTAGCGCCTCCTACAATGAGCAGTTCTTC
NA	NA	TRBV5-6	TRBJ2-7	16	CASSLVARGLNYEQYF	TGTGCCAGCAGCTTGGTGGCGCGGGGATTAAACTACGAGCAGTACTTC
NA	NA	TRBV12-2	TRBJ2-7	16	CASRLAWTGGLAEQYF	TGTGCAAGTCGCTTAGCGTGGACAGGGGGGCTTGCGGAGCAGTACTTC
NA	NA	TRBV6-1	TRBJ2-7	16	CASSEASNFPPTSQYF	TGTGCCAGCAGTGAAGCGTCGAATTTTCCTCCTACGAGCCAGTACTTC
NA	NA	TRBV4-3	TRBJ2-1	15	CASSQDQGPYNEQFF	TGCGCCAGCAGCCAAGATCAGGGGCCCTACAATGAGCAGTTCTTC
NA	NA	TRBV7-9	TRBJ1-6	11	CASSQGSPLHF	TGTGCCAGCAGTCAGGGGTCACCCCTCCACTTT
NA	NA	TRBV30	TRBJ1-6	13	CAWSQGHNSPLHF	TGTGCCTGGAGTCAGGGTCATAATTCACCCCTCCACTTT
NA	NA	TRBV6-1	TRBJ1-2	12	CASSRGGYGYTF	TGTGCCAGTTCAAGGGGCGGCTATGGCTACACCTTC
once	TRBD2	TRBV5-1	TRBJ2-3	15	CASSPSSGPTDTQYF	TGCGCCAGCAGCCCGTCTAGCGGACCCACAGATACGCAGTATTTT
NA	NA	TRBV5-1	TRBJ1-1	18	CASSSTSGGQSGWIEAFF	TGCGCCAGCAGCTCGACATCGGGAGGGCAGAGCGGGTGGATTGAAGCTTTCTTT
NA	TRBD1	TRBV30	TRBJ2-7	14	CASSPRTGHYEQYF	TGTGCCTCGTCTCCCCGGACAGGGCACTACGAGCAGTACTTC
NA	TRBD2	TRBV18	TRBJ2-3	14	CASSPWREADTQYF	TGTGCCAGCTCACCATGGCGGGAGGCAGATACGCAGTATTTT
NA	NA	TRBV2	TRBJ1-5	17	CASTDRWGIYSNQPQHF	TGTGCCAGCACCGACAGGTGGGGAATCTATAGCAATCAGCCCCAGCATTTT
NA	NA	TRBV6-5	TRBJ1-5	14	CASKALTLNQPQHF	TGTGCCAGCAAAGCTCTGACTCTAAATCAGCCCCAGCATTTT
NA	NA	TRBV6-1	TRBJ2-6	15	CASETGSSGANVLTF	TGTGCCAGCGAGACAGGCTCCTCTGGGGCCAACGTCCTGACTTTC
NA	NA	TRBV5-1	TRBJ2-2	13	CASRGGNTGELFF	TGCGCCAGCAGGGGAGGGAACACCGGGGAGCTGTTTTTT
NA	TRBD2	TRBV29-1	TRBJ2-7	14	CSVEDTSGSYEQYF	TGCAGCGTTGAGGATACTAGCGGGAGTTACGAGCAGTACTTC
NA	TRBD2	TRBV27	TRBJ2-7	14	CASSFGGGRYEQYF	TGTGCCAGCAGTTTTGGGGGAGGGCGATACGAGCAGTACTTC
once	NA	TRBV5-4	TRBJ1-1	13	CASSLALAAEAFF	TGTGCCAGCAGCTTGGCCTTGGCAGCTGAAGCTTTCTTT
NA	TRBD1	TRBV30	TRBJ1-1	14	CAWSWGDRVTEAFF	TGTGCCTGGAGTTGGGGGGACAGGGTCACTGAAGCTTTCTTT
NA	NA	TRBV30	TRBJ1-3	13	CAWSVGRGNTIYF	TGTGCCTGGAGTGTGGGCCGCGGAAACACCATATATTTT
NA	TRBD1	TRBV30	TRBJ1-2	17	CAWITPTGGGRSVGYTF	TGTGCCTGGATCACCCCGACAGGGGGCGGTAGGTCGGTTGGCTACACCTTC
NA	NA	TRBV5-4	TRBJ2-7	17	CASSLGSTGTATYEQYF	TGTGCCAGCAGCTTGGGGAGTACGGGAACGGCCACCTACGAGCAGTACTTC
NA	NA	TRBV7-3	TRBJ1-6	15	CASSSGQPNNSPLHF	TGTGCCAGCAGCTCAGGACAGCCTAATAATTCACCCCTCCACTTT
NA	NA	TRBV30	TRBJ2-1	10	CAWSRNEQFF	TGTGCCTGGAGCCGTAATGAGCAGTTCTTC
NA	NA	TRBV5-6	TRBJ1-1	17	CASSTAGPVSQGTEAFF	TGTGCCAGCAGCACCGCGGGGCCAGTTTCCCAGGGCACTGAAGCTTTCTTT
NA	NA	TRBV19	TRBJ1-3	13	CASSMDSGNTIYF	TGTGCCAGTAGTATGGACAGTGGAAACACCATATATTTT
NA	NA	TRBV20-1	TRBJ1-2	11	CSARGQYGYTF	TGCAGTGCTAGAGGACAGTATGGCTACACCTTC
NA	NA	TRBV11-2	TRBJ2-7	14	CASSSMIVAGEQYF	TGTGCCAGCAGCTCGATGATTGTGGCGGGTGAGCAGTACTTC
NA	TRBD1	TRBV5-1	TRBJ2-7	15	CASSLTGTGAYEQYF	TGCGCCAGCAGCTTGACAGGGACAGGAGCCTACGAGCAGTACTTC
NA	TRBD1	TRBV6-6	TRBJ2-7	15	CASSSGTGERYEQYF	TGTGCCAGCAGTTCCGGGACAGGCGAACGCTACGAGCAGTACTTC
NA	NA	TRBV18	TRBJ1-1	12	CASSPMDREAFF	TGTGCCAGCTCACCAATGGACAGAGAAGCTTTCTTT
NA	TRBD2	TRBV28	TRBJ2-7	13	CASRGTSFSEQYF	TGTGCCAGCAGAGGGACTAGTTTCTCCGAGCAGTACTTC
NA	TRBD1	TRBV6-5	TRBJ2-4	15	CASSISRTGRNIQYF	TGTGCCAGCAGTATTTCCCGGACAGGGAGGAACATTCAGTACTTC
few	NA	TRBV10-3	TRBJ2-2	16	CATAGGSGANTGELFF	TGTGCCACCGCCGGGGGGTCAGGGGCGAACACCGGGGAGCTGTTTTTT
NA	TRBD1	TRBV19	TRBJ1-3	15	CASSRGTGGLNTIYF	TGTGCCAGTAGCCGGGGGACAGGGGGCTTGAACACCATATATTTT
NA	NA	TRBV11-3	TRBJ2-5	14	CASSLGGVQETQYF	TGTGCCAGCAGCTTAGGCGGAGTACAAGAGACCCAGTACTTC